The TCR beta chain described here comes from a study of glioma-infiltrating T cells. Study results and limitations: Tissue and blood shared very few CDR3 sequences.

Germline CDR1 and CDR2: MDHEN and SYDVKM. V was shortened by 2 bases and J by 6 bases, with 8 bases between the two germline ends. The CDR3 loop spans 12 amino acids. The iRepertoire nested amplicon-rescue multiplex PCR amplified TCR alpha and beta CDR3s from RNA. For one-step reverse transcription and amplification, about 90-450 ng of tissue mRNA or PBMC total RNA was used. TCRdb passed the multiplex PCR reads through MiXCR, listing each CDR3 protein once. The sample records under 150,000 distinct CDR3 sequences, around 25% being singletons. In regard to this clonotype: Its antigen is not known.

V usage is TRBV28 and J usage is TRBJ2-7; the D is unclear. Sample: glioma tissue, nonneoplastic brain tissue, or PBMCs (not recorded which). The source of this sequence is a human donor with low-grade glioma or glioblastoma, undergoing nonglioma brain surgery, or in good health (not recorded which). For the CDR3, the DNA is TGTGCCAGCAGTTTAATGGGTGTCGAGCAGTACGTC. Residues: CASSLMGVEQYV.